The clone carrying this T cell receptor beta chain is termed medium-sized. Its antigen is as yet unknown. The data stem from a study of spatial heterogeneity in lung cancer. Time point indicated: sample taken at primary tumor resection. Donation came from some 72 patients with untreated early-stage non-small cell lung cancer. Whole-study results and caveats: It was found that expanded intratumoral alpha and beta TCR counts tracked tumor mutation counts.

TCRdb ran MiXCR on the 5' RACE reads and lists one entry per CDR3 protein. The sample includes 6,400 or so distinct CDR3 sequences, 6.5% to 8% of them seen just once. The input for sequencing was lung tumor tissue, taken at surgery. The TCR comes from a male donor with early-stage non-small cell lung cancer.

The DNA for the CDR3 is TGCAGTGCAACAGACCGGGACAGCTTCTCCTACGAGCAGTACTTC. Translation gives CSATDRDSFSYEQYF. V usage is TRBV20-1 and J usage is TRBJ2-7; 7 bases agree with TRBD1. The V gene's germline CDR1 is DFQATT and CDR2 SNEGSKA (reference sequence). V trimming: 6 bases; J trimming: 0 bases; junction bases outside the gene matches: 11. The CDR3 spans 15 residues.